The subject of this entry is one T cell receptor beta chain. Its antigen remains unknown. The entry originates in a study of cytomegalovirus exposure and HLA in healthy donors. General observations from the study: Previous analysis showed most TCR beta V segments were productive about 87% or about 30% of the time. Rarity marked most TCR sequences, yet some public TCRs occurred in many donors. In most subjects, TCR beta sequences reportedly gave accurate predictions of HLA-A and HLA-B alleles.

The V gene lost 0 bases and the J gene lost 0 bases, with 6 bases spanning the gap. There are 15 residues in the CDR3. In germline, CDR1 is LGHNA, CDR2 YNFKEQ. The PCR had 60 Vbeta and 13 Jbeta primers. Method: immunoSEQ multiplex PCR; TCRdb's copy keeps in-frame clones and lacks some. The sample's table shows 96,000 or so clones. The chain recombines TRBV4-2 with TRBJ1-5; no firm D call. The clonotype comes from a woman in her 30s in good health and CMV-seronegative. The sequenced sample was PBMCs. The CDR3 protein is CASSQDSVSNQPQHF. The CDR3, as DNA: TGTGCCAGCAGCCAAGACTCAGTTAGCAATCAGCCCCAGCATTTT.